The next 3 T cell receptor beta chains were all read from a single sample in a study of cytomegalovirus exposure and HLA in healthy donors. Amplification used 60 Vbeta primers and 13 Jbeta primers. Clones were read by immunoSEQ multiplex PCR, and TCRdb kept only the in-frame ones, dropping some. The table shows under 200,000 clones, with over 75% occurring only once. The sequenced material came from PBMCs. The receptor set was obtained from a woman aged 45 to 65 in good health and CMV-seronegative.

The gene calls are TRBV7-8 and TRBJ2-7; D is perhaps TRBD2 (6 bases). Germline values: CDR1 SGHVS, CDR2 FQNEAQ. CDR3 size: 15 residues. The V and J ends lost 5 bases and 3 bases respectively, with 17 bases between them. The CDR3 DNA sequence: TGTGCCAGCAGCAAGAGTCCGGGGGAGTTCTACGAGCAGTACTTC. It codes for CASSKSPGEFYEQYF.

The gene calls are TRBV15 and TRBJ2-3; 11 positions agree with TRBD1. The ends lost 3 bases at V and 6 bases at J; junction bases unmatched: 11. The V gene's germline CDR1 is LNHNV and CDR2 YYDKDF (reference sequence). This CDR3 is 17 amino acids long. The CDR3 region is CATSRGTGGTPGDTQYF. In DNA form, the CDR3 reads TGTGCCACCAGCAGGGGGACAGGGGGAACCCCTGGGGATACGCAGTATTTT.

The gene calls are TRBV28 and TRBJ2-2; D gene uncertain. Trimming left V 2 bases short and J 5 bases short, with 15 bases between. The CDR3 spans 16 residues. The germline CDR1 and CDR2 sequences are MDHEN and SYDVKM. This CDR3 reads CASSLPLPEITGELFF. DNA for the CDR3: TGTGCCAGCAGTTTACCACTACCCGAAATAACCGGGGAGCTGTTTTTT.